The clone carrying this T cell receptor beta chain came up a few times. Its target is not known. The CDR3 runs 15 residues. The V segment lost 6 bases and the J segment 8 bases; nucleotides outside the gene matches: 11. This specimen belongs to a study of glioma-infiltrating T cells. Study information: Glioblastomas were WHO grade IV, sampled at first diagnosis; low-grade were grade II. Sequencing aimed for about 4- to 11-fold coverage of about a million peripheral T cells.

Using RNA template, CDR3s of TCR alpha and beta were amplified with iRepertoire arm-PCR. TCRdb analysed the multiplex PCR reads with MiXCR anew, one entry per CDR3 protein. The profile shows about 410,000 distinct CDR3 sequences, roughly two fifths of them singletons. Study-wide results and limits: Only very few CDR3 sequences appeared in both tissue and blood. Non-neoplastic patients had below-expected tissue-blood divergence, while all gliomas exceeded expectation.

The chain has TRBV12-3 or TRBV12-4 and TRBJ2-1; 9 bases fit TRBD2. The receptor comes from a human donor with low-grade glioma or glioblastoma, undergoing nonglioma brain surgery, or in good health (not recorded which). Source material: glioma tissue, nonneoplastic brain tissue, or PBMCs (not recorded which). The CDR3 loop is CASSPPSGIIDEQFF. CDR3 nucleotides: TGTGCCAGCAGCCCTCCTAGCGGGATCATCGATGAGCAGTTCTTC.